This T cell receptor beta chain was obtained from a study of blood T cell repertoires in COVID-19. For the study at large: There were acute and convalescent COVID-19 samples, and they came from the United States, Italy and Spain. PBMCs, B-cell-depleted T cells, or T cells provided the cDNA or gDNA that made up the material.

As handled by the study authors: Estimation of nucleated cell counts relied on the amplification of reference gene primers. Produced via immunoSEQ multiplex PCR; TCRdb's table is partial and in-frame only. Clonal size and the V and J genes are those of that table, whereas D and trimming came from the DNA. The sample consists of about 220,000 clones, over 70% of them appearing once. The source of this sequence is a woman in her 70s with acute or convalescent COVID-19. Specimen: peripheral blood.

This chain's CDR3 is CASSWTGEGTYEQYF. DNA of the CDR3: TGTGCCAGCAGCTGGACAGGGGAGGGAACCTACGAGCAGTACTTC. V and J are TRBV5-5 and TRBJ2-7, with 9 bases that match TRBD1. V lost 3 bases, J lost 2 bases, and 6 bases stayed unmatched. This CDR3 comprises 15 residues. CDR1 is SGHKS, CDR2 YYEKEE, per germline (reference sequence).